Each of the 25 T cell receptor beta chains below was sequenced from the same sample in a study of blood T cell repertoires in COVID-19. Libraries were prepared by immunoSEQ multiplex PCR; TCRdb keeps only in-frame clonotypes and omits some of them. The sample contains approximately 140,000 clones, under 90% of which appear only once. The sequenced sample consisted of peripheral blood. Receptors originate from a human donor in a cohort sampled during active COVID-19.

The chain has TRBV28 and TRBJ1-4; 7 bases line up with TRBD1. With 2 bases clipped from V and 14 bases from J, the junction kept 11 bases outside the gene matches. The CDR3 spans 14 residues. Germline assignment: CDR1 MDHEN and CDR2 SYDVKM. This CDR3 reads CASSLDQGGDMLFF. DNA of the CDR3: TGTGCCAGCAGTTTAGACCAGGGGGGTGACATGCTGTTTTTT.

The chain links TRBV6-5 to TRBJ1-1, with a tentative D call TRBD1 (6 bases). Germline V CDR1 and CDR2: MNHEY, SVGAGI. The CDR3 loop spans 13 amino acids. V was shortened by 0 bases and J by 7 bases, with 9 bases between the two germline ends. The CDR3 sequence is CASSYSGGFEAFF. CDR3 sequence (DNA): TGTGCCAGCAGTTACTCAGGGGGTTTTGAAGCTTTCTTT.

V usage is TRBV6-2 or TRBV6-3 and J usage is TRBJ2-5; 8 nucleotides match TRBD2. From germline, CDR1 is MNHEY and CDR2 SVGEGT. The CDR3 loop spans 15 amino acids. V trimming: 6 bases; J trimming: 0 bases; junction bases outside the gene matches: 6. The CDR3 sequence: CASSPGTRDQETQYF. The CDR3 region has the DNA TGTGCCAGCAGCCCCGGGACTAGAGACCAAGAGACCCAGTACTTC.

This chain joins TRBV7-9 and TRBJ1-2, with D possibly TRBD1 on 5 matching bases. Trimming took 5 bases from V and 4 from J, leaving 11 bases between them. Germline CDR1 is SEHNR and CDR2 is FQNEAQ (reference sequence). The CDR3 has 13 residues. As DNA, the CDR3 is TGTGCCAGCAGCCCCGGGGGAGGCTATGGCTACACCTTC. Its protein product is CASSPGGGYGYTF.

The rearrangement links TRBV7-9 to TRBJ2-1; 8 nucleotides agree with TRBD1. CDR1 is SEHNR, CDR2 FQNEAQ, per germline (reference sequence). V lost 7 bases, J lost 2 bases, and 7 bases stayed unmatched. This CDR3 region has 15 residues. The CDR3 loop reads CASTARQGPYNEQFF. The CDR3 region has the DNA TGTGCCAGCACCGCAAGACAGGGGCCCTACAATGAGCAGTTCTTC.

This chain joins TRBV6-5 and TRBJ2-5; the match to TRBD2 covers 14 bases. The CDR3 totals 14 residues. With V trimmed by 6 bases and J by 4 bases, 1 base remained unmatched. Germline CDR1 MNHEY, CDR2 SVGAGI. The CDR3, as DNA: TGTGCCAGCAGGGGACTAGCGGGGGCAGAGACCCAGTACTTC. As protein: CASRGLAGAETQYF.

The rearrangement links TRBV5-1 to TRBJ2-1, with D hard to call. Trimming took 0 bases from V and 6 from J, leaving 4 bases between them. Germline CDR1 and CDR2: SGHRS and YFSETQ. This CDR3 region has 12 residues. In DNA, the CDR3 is TGCGCCAGCAGCTTGGTAGTCAATGAGCAGTTCTTC. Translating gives CASSLVVNEQFF. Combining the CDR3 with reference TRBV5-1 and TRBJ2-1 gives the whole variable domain KAGVTQTPRYLIKTRGQQVTLSCSPISGHRSVSWYQQTPGQGLQFLFEYFSETQRNKGNFPGRFSGRQFSNSRSEMNVSTLELGDSALYLCASSLVVNEQFFGPGTRLTVL.

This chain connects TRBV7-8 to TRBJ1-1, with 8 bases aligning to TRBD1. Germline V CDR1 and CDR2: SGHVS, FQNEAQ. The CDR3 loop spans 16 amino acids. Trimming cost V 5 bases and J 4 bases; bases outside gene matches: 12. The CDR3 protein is CASSPTPDRARTEAFF. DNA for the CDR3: TGTGCCAGCAGCCCCACCCCGGACAGGGCGCGCACTGAAGCTTTCTTT.

CDR3 amino acids: CASSMASSYNEQFF. DNA of the CDR3: TGTGCCAGTAGTATGGCTAGCTCCTACAATGAGCAGTTCTTC. The chain uses TRBV19 and TRBJ2-1; D gene ambiguous. In germline, CDR1 is LNHDA, CDR2 SQIVND (reference sequence). The CDR3 runs 14 residues. The V end was cut by 3 bases, the J end by 0 bases, with 6 bases between.

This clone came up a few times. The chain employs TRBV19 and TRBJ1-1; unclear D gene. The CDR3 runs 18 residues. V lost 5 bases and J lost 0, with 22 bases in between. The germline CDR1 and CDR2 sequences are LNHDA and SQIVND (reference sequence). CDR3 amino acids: CASSPGLGRALMNTEAFF. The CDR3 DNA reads TGTGCCAGTAGTCCCGGCCTGGGGAGGGCACTCATGAACACTGAAGCTTTCTTT.

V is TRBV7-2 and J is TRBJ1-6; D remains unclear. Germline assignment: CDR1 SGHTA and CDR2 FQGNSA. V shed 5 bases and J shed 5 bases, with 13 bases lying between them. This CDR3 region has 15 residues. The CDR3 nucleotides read TGTGCCAGCAGCCCCCCCCGCGGGGATAATTCACCCCTCCACTTT. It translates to CASSPPRGDNSPLHF.

The CDR3 sequence: CATSRPSTSGASYNEQFF. The CDR3 nucleotides are TGTGCCACCAGCAGACCCTCGACTAGCGGGGCCTCCTACAATGAGCAGTTCTTC. This chain joins TRBV15 and TRBJ2-1, with 11 bases identical to TRBD2. There are 18 residues in the CDR3. Losses at the gene ends were 2 bases for V and 0 bases for J; bases not matched to a gene: 6. Germline V gene data show CDR1 as LNHNV and CDR2 as YYDKDF (reference sequence).

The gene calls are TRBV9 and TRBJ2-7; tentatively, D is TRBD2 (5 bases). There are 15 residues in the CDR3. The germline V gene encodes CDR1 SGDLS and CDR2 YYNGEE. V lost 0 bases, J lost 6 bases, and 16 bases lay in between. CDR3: CASSVGGDNLGEQYF. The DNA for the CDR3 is TGTGCCAGCAGCGTAGGGGGAGATAACCTCGGCGAGCAGTACTTC.

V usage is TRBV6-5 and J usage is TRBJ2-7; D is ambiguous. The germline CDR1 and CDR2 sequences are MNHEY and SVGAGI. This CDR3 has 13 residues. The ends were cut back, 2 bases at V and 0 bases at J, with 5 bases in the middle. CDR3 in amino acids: CASSYDNSYEQYF. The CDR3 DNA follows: TGTGCCAGCAGTTACGACAACTCCTACGAGCAGTACTTC.

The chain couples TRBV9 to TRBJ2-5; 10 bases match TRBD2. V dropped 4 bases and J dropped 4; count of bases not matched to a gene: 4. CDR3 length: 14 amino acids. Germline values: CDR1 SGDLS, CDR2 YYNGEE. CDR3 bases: TGTGCCAGCAGCCCTAGCGGGGGAGGAGAGACCCAGTACTTC. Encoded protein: CASSPSGGGETQYF. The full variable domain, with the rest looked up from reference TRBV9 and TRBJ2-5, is DSGVTQTPKHLITATGQRVTLRCSPRSGDLSVYWYQQSLDQGLQFLIQYYNGEERAKGNILERFSAQQFPDLHSELNLSSLELGDSALYFCASSPSGGGETQYFGPGTRLLVL.

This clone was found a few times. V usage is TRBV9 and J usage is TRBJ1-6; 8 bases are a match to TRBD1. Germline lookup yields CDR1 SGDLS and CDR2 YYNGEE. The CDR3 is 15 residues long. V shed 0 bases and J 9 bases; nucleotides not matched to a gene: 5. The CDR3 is CASSVGQGSSSPLHF. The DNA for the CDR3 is TGTGCCAGCAGCGTAGGACAGGGGAGTAGTTCACCCCTCCACTTT. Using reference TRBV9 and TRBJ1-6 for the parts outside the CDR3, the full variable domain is DSGVTQTPKHLITATGQRVTLRCSPRSGDLSVYWYQQSLDQGLQFLIQYYNGEERAKGNILERFSAQQFPDLHSELNLSSLELGDSALYFCASSVGQGSSSPLHFGNGTRLTVT.

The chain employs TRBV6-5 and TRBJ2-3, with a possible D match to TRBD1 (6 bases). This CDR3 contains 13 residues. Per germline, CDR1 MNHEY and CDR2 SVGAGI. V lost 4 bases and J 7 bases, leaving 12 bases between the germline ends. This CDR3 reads CASSFTTGHTQYF. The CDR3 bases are TGTGCCAGCAGTTTTACGACAGGCCATACGCAGTATTTT.

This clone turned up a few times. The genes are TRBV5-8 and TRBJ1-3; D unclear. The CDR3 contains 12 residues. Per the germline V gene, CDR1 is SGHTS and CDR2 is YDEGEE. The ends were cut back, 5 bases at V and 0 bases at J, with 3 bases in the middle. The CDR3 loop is CASSRSGNTIYF. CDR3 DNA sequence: TGTGCCAGCAGTCGCTCTGGAAACACCATATATTTT.

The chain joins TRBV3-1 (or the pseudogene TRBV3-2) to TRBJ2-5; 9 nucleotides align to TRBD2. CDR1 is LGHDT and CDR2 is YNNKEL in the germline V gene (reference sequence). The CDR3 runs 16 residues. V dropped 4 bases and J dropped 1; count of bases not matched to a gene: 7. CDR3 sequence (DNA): TGTGCCAGCAGCCCTCGACTAGCGGATCTCCAAGAGACCCAGTACTTC. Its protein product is CASSPRLADLQETQYF.

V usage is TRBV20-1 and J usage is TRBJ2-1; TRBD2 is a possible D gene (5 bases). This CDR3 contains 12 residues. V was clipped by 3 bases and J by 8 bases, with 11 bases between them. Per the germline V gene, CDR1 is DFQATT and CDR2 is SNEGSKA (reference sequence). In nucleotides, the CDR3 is TGCAGTGCTAGTAGGAGGCGGGATGAGCAGTTCTTC. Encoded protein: CSASRRRDEQFF.

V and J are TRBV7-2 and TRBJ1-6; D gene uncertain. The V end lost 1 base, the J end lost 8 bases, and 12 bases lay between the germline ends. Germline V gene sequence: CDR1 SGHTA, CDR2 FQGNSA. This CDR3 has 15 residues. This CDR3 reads CASSLGAAKDSPLHF. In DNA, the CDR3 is TGTGCCAGCAGCTTAGGGGCAGCTAAGGATTCACCCCTCCACTTT.

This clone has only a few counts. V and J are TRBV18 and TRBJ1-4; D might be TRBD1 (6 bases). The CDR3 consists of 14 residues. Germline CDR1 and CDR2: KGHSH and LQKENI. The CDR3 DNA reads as TGTGCTTCCGTTGAGGGGGCAACTAATGAAAAACTGTTTTTT. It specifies CASVEGATNEKLFF. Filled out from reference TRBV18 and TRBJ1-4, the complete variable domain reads NAGVMQNPRHLVRRRGQEARLRCSPMKGHSHVYWYRQLPEEGLKFMVYLQKENIIDESGMPKERFSAEFPKEGPSILRIQQVVRGDSAAYFCASVEGATNEKLFFGSGTQLSVL.

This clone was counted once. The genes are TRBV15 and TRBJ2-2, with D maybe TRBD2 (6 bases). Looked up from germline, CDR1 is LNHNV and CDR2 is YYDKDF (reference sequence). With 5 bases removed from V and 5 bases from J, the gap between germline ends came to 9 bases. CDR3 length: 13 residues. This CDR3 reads CATSWRGTGELFF. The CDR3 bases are TGTGCCACCAGCTGGCGGGGAACCGGGGAGCTGTTTTTT.

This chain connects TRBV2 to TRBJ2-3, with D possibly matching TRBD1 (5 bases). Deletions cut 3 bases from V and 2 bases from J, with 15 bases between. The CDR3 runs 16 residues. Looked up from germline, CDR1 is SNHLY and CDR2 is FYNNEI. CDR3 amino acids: CASSDLGVMNTDTQYF. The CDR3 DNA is TGTGCCAGCAGTGATTTAGGGGTAATGAACACAGATACGCAGTATTTT. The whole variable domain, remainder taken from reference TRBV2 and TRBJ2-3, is EPEVTQTPSHQVTQMGQEVILRCVPISNHLYFYWYRQILGQKVEFLVSFYNNEISEKSEIFDDQFSVERPDGSNFTLKIRSTKLEDSAMYFCASSDLGVMNTDTQYFGPGTRLTVL.

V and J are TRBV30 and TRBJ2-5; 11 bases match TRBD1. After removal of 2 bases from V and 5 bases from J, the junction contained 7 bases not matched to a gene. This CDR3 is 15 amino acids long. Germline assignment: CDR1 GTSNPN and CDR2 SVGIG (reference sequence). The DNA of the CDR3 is TGTGCCTGGAGTAGTCGGACAGGGGGCTGGGAGACCCAGTACTTC. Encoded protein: CAWSSRTGGWETQYF.